The 4 T cell receptor beta chains below all came from one sample that was sequenced in a study of cytomegalovirus exposure and HLA in healthy donors. In the PCR, 60 Vbeta and 13 Jbeta primers were used. The assay was immunoSEQ multiplex PCR, and TCRdb's table has in-frame clones only and misses some. Of about 89,000 clones in the sample, roughly three quarters were seen once. Source material: PBMCs. The receptors originated from a man aged 30 to 45 in good health and CMV-seronegative.

This clone was counted a single time. The V call is TRBV2, the J call TRBJ1-1; 9 nucleotides match TRBD1. The CDR3 is made up of 15 amino acids. The junction had 10 bases not matched to a gene; V was cut back by 6 bases and J by 5 bases. Germline V CDR1 and CDR2: SNHLY, FYNNEI. CDR3 bases: TGTGCCAGCAGCCAAAAGGGACAGGGTTTGACTGAAGCTTTCTTT. Translated: CASSQKGQGLTEAFF.

The chain uses TRBV29-1 and TRBJ2-7; 13 bases are shared with TRBD2. Germline loops: CDR1 SQVTM, CDR2 ANQGSEA. V was pared by 1 base and J by 3 bases, with 6 bases of the junction left unmatched. The CDR3 runs to 16 residues. CDR3 sequence: CSVEGETSGGYYEQYF. CDR3 bases: TGCAGCGTTGAAGGGGAGACTAGCGGGGGGTACTACGAGCAGTACTTC.

This chain connects TRBV19 to TRBJ2-7; D is possibly TRBD2 (7 bases). Germline CDR1 LNHDA, CDR2 SQIVND (reference sequence). The CDR3 totals 14 residues. V lost 2 bases to trimming and J lost 4 bases, with 12 bases between them. The CDR3 nucleotides read TGTGCCAGTAGTATAAGCGGGACATCTTACGAGCAGTACTTC. It specifies CASSISGTSYEQYF.

The V gene is TRBV4-1, the J gene TRBJ2-3, with a weak D call TRBD2 (5 bases). CDR1 and CDR2 from the germline V gene are MGHRA and YSYEKL. The CDR3 runs to 14 residues. V lost 1 base to trimming and J lost 5 bases, with 10 bases between them. Here the CDR3 reads CASSQATAGDTQYF. The CDR3 DNA reads TGCGCCAGCAGCCAAGCCACGGCGGGAGATACGCAGTATTTT.